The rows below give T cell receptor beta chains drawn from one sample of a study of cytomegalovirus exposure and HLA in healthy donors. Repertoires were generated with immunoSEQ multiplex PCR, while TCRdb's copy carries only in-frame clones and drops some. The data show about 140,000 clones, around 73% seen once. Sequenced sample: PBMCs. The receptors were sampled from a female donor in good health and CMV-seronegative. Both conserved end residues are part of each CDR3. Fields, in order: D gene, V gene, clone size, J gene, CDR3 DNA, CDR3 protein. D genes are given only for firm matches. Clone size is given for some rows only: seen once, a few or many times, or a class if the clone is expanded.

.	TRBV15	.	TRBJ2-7	TGTGCCACCAGCAGAAAGACAGGAGCTACCTACGAGCAGTACTTC	CATSRKTGATYEQYF
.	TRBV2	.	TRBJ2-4	TGTGCCAGCACAGACAGGCCCCTAAACATTCAGTACTTC	CASTDRPLNIQYF
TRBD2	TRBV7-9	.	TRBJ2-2	TGTGCCAGCAGCTTACTAGCGGGGGGGCCTGACGGGGAGCTGTTTTTT	CASSLLAGGPDGELFF
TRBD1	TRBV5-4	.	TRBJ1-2	TGTGCCAGCAGCTTGGCCGGGACAGGGGTTAACTATGGCTACACCTTC	CASSLAGTGVNYGYTF
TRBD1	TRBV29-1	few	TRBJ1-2	TGCAGCGTTCGGGGGACAGGGCTTAGCTACACCTTC	CSVRGTGLSYTF
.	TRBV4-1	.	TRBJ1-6	TGCGCCAGCAGCCAAGAACAGGGAATAGCTCTCAATAATTCACCCCTCCACTTT	CASSQEQGIALNNSPLHF
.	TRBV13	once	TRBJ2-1	TGTGCCAGCAGCTCCCGACACAGCTTCTACAATGAGCAGTTCTTC	CASSSRHSFYNEQFF
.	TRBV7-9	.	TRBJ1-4	TGTGCCAGCAGCCGGGACACTGGAGAAAAACTGTTTTTT	CASSRDTGEKLFF
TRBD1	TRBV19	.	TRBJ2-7	TGTGCCAGTACCGCGGACAGGGGCTACGAGCAGTACTTC	CASTADRGYEQYF
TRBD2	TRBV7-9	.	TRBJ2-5	TGTGCCAGCAGCTTAGTAGCGGGGTCGCAAGAGACCCAGTACTTC	CASSLVAGSQETQYF
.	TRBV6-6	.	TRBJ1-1	TGTGCCAGCAGCGGTATGCAGGGAGAAGCTTTCTTT	CASSGMQGEAFF
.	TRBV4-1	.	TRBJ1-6	TGCGCCAGCAGCCAAGAAAGAGGGGGTAATTCACCCCTCCACTTT	CASSQERGGNSPLHF
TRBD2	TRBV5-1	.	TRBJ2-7	TGCGCCAGCAGCCAAACGCCGCTAGCGGGAGTTAACGAGCAGTACTTC	CASSQTPLAGVNEQYF
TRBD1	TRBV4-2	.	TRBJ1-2	TGTGCCAGCAGCCAAGCAGGGACAGCGGCTGGCTACACCTTC	CASSQAGTAAGYTF
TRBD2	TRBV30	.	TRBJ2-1	TGTGCCTGGAAGAGCGGGGTGTCCTACAATGAGCAGTTCTTC	CAWKSGVSYNEQFF
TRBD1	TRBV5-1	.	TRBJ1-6	TGCGCCAGCAGCCCCAGTACAGGGGTCCGGTCACCCCTCCACTTT	CASSPSTGVRSPLHF
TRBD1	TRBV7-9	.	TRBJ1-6	TGTTCCAGCAGCCCCCTTACAGGGGATCCTAATTCACCCCTCCACTTT	CSSSPLTGDPNSPLHF
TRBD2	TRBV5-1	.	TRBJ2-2	TGCGCCAGCAGCTTTAGCGGGAGCGACACCGGGGAGCTGTTTTTT	CASSFSGSDTGELFF
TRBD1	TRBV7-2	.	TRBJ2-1	TGTGCCAGCAGCGTCGACTCGGGACAGCCCACACTTTACAATGAGCAGTTCTTC	CASSVDSGQPTLYNEQFF
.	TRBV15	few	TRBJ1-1	TGTGCCACCAGCGCGGGCCCGAACACTGAAGCTTTCTTT	CATSAGPNTEAFF
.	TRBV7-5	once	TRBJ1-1	TGTGTCAGAAGCTCAGGTGGCACTGAAGCTTTCTTT	CVRSSGGTEAFF
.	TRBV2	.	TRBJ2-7	TGTGCCACGAGGGGCGGGACCGACGAGCAGTACTTC	CATRGGTDEQYF
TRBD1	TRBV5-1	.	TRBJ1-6	TGCGCCAGCAGCTGGGGACAGGGAAATTCACCCCTCCACTTT	CASSWGQGNSPLHF
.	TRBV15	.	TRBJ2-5	TGTGCCACCAGCAGAGGGTCCGGGGGAGGGGGCCAAGAGACCCAGTACTTC	CATSRGSGGGGQETQYF
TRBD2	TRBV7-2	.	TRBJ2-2	TGTGCCAGCAGCGCCTGGACTAGCGGGGGGGCCGGGGAGCTGTTTTTT	CASSAWTSGGAGELFF
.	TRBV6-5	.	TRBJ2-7	TGTGCCAGCAGTGAAAATAGTCCCTACGAGCAGTACTTC	CASSENSPYEQYF
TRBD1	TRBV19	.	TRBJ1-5	TGTGCCAGTAGCTCTCTGACAGGGTTCAGTCAGCCCCAGCATTTT	CASSSLTGFSQPQHF
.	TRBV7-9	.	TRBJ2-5	TGTGCCAGCAGCTTCGGGACTCTCCAAGAGACCCAGTACTTC	CASSFGTLQETQYF
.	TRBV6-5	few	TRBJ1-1	TGTGCCAGCAGTTACGGACAGCTGTTCACGGAAGCTTTCTTT	CASSYGQLFTEAFF
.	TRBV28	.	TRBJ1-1	TGTGCCAGCACCATTTTGGCGGTCAGGGGGAACACTGAAGCTTTCTTT	CASTILAVRGNTEAFF
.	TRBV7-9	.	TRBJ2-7	TGTGCCAGCAGCTACCCAGGTACCTACGAGCAGTACTTC	CASSYPGTYEQYF
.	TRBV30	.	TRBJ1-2	TGTGCCTGGGGGGCGGGCAGGGGTGACTATGGCTACACCTTC	CAWGAGRGDYGYTF
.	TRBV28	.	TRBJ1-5	TGTGCCAGCAGTTTAGTCCGGACGGGGGATCAGCCCCAGCATTTT	CASSLVRTGDQPQHF
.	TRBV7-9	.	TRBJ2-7	TGTGCCAGCAGCCCTAGGACAGCCAAAGGATACGAGCAGTACTTC	CASSPRTAKGYEQYF
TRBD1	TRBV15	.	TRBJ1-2	TGTGCCACCAGCACCTACCGGGACAGAAACTATGGCTACACCTTC	CATSTYRDRNYGYTF
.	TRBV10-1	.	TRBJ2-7	TGCGCCAGCAGTGAGAGCCTTCCGGGGGAGCAGTACTTC	CASSESLPGEQYF
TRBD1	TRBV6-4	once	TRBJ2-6	TGTGCCAGCCGCGGGACAGGGGGGACGCCTGGGGCCAACGTCCTGACTTTC	CASRGTGGTPGANVLTF
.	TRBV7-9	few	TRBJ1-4	TGTGCCAGCAGCTTAGAGGGAGAGTGGGGTGAACTGTTTTTT	CASSLEGEWGELFF
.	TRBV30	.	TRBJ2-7	TGTGCCTGGGGGGAGACCTACGAGCAGTACTTC	CAWGETYEQYF
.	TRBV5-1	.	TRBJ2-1	TGCGCCAGCAGCTTGGTCAGAGGGATCGACAATGAGCAGTTCTTC	CASSLVRGIDNEQFF
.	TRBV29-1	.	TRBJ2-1	TGCAGCGCCTACTCACCGGATGAGCAGTTCTTC	CSAYSPDEQFF
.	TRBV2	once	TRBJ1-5	TGTGCCAGCACCATCGGGAAAATTAGCAATCAGCCCCAGCATTTT	CASTIGKISNQPQHF
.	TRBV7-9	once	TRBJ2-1	TGTGCCAGCAGCTTAGTAGGGGCAGGGGTGGGGAATGAGCAGTTCTTC	CASSLVGAGVGNEQFF
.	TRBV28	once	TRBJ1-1	TGTGCCAGCAGTTTATACGGGAACACTGAAGCTTTCTTT	CASSLYGNTEAFF
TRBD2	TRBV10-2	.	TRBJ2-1	TGCGCCAGCAGTGATAGCGGGAGTTTCTACAATGAGCAGTTCTTC	CASSDSGSFYNEQFF
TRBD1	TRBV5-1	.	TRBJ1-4	TGCGCCAGCAGCGAGACAGGGACTAATGAAAAACTGTTTTTT	CASSETGTNEKLFF
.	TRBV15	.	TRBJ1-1	TGTGCCACCAGCAGAGTTTCGGGGGGAGGGGGAACTGAAGCTTTCTTT	CATSRVSGGGGTEAFF
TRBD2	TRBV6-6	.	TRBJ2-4	TGTGCCAGCAGTACCAGCGGGGAAAACATTCAGTACTTC	CASSTSGENIQYF
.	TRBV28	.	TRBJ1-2	TGTGCCAGCAGTTCTCCAACAGGGTACAATGGCTACACCTTC	CASSSPTGYNGYTF
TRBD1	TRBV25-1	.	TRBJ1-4	TGTGCCAGCAGTGATAATCAGGGGGCCGGGAGTGAAAAACTGTTTTTT	CASSDNQGAGSEKLFF
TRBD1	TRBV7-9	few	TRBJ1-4	TGTGCCAGCAGCCCTCTGGACAGGGCTAATGAAAAACTGTTTTTT	CASSPLDRANEKLFF
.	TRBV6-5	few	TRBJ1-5	TGTGCCAGCAGTTACATTTCGGGTCAGCCCCAGCATTTT	CASSYISGQPQHF
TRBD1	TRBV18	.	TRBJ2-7	TGTGCCAGCTCACTTGCACAGGGGCCCAATACCTACGAGCAGTACTTC	CASSLAQGPNTYEQYF
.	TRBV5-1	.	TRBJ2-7	TGCGCCAGCCCCTTGTGCGAGCAGTACTTC	CASPLCEQYF
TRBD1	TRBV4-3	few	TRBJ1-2	TGCGCCAGCAGCCAAGAACAGGGGGAGCACTATGGCTACACCTTC	CASSQEQGEHYGYTF
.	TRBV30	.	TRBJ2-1	TGTGCCTGGAGTCCCAGGGGTTCCTACAATGAGCAGTTCTTC	CAWSPRGSYNEQFF